Presented here are 29 T cell receptor beta chains from one specimen sequenced in a study of post-analysis software for immune sequencing data. No cognate antigen is known for these TCRs. Unique molecular identifiers featured in each of the TCR beta cDNA libraries. TCRdb re-called the PCR reads with MiXCR, one entry per CDR3 protein. The sample shows a few hundred thousand distinct CDR3 sequences, 36% of them seen only once. Whole-study findings and limits: TRBV5-6, TRBV5-1 and TRBV20-1 were among several TRBV segments more frequent in patients than controls.

Input material: blood. The origin of the receptors is a girl aged 5-17 years with multiple sclerosis.

V and J are TRBV13 and TRBJ2-4, with 7 bases identical to TRBD1. V lost 4 bases to trimming and J lost 1 base; unmatched junction nucleotides: 19. CDR3 length: 20 residues. The V gene's germline CDR1 is PRHDT and CDR2 FYEKMQ (reference sequence). CDR3 sequence (DNA): TGTGCCAGCAGCTCAGCGCCGACAGGGTCGTACCAGGGGGCCAAAAACATTCAGTACTTC. Its translation: CASSSAPTGSYQGAKNIQYF.

The rearrangement uses TRBV20-1 and TRBJ2-7; TRBD1 matches 7 bases. The CDR3 is 14 amino acids. CDR1 and CDR2 (germline): DFQATT, SNEGSKA (reference sequence). In DNA, the CDR3 is TGCAGCGCTCATCGGGACAGCAGCTCCTACGAGCAGTACTTC. Its protein is CSAHRDSSSYEQYF.

This clonotype appeared a single time. The gene calls are TRBV15 and TRBJ1-1; 10 bases map to TRBD1. CDR3 size: 15 residues. Trimming took 0 bases from V and 5 from J; bases not matched to a gene: 3. CDR1 is LNHNV, CDR2 YYDKDF, per germline (reference sequence). The CDR3 sequence is CATSRDRDRGTEAFF. The CDR3 DNA follows: TGTGCCACCAGCAGAGACCGGGACAGGGGAACTGAAGCTTTCTTT.

This clonotype appeared many times. This rearrangement joins TRBV5-1 to TRBJ1-1; D unresolved. Germline V gives CDR1 SGHRS, CDR2 YFSETQ. CDR3 length equals 14 residues. Trimming shortened V by 4 bases and J by 0 bases, and 10 bases separated the two germline ends. The CDR3 DNA is TGCGCCAGCAGCAGGGAACCCATGAACACTGAAGCTTTCTTT. Translated: CASSREPMNTEAFF.

This clonotype came up many times. The J gene is TRBJ1-2, the V gene TRBV19, with D perhaps matching TRBD1 (5 bases). Trimming shortened V by 3 bases and J by 8 bases, and 10 bases separated the two germline ends. Per germline, CDR1 LNHDA and CDR2 SQIVND (reference sequence). This CDR3 region has 12 residues. CDR3 in DNA: TGTGCCAGTAGTATGTGGGACGAGGGCTACACCTTC. Protein product: CASSMWDEGYTF.

This clonotype was seen repeatedly, ten times or more. V gene TRBV20-1 combines with J gene TRBJ2-5; 8 bases are a match to TRBD2. Germline V CDR1 and CDR2: DFQATT, SNEGSKA (reference sequence). Germline trimming cut 6 bases from V and 5 bases from J; bases unmatched to any gene: 11. The CDR3 is 14 residues long. The CDR3 loop reads CSANTGLARETQYF. The CDR3 bases are TGCAGTGCCAATACTGGACTAGCCCGGGAGACCCAGTACTTC.

This clonotype occurred many times. The J gene is TRBJ1-2, the V gene TRBV28, with D perhaps matching TRBD1 (5 bases). With 5 bases removed from V and 2 bases from J, the gap between germline ends came to 15 bases. The CDR3 spans 15 residues. Germline V gives CDR1 MDHEN, CDR2 SYDVKM. The CDR3: CASSPPDRQNYGYTF. Here the CDR3 DNA reads TGTGCCAGCAGTCCGCCGGATAGACAGAACTATGGCTACACCTTC.

Regarding this clonotype: A much larger clone differs from this one at a single base, so this may be a read error. The gene calls are TRBV20-1 and TRBJ2-5; no firm D call. From germline, CDR1 is DFQATT and CDR2 SNEGSKA (reference sequence). This CDR3 region has 13 residues. CDR3: CSASEPNQEAQYF. The CDR3 DNA reads as TGCAGTGCTAGTGAGCCTAACCAAGAGGCCCAGTACTTC.

The sample holds a few counts of this clonotype. The rearrangement uses TRBV14 and TRBJ2-5; 8 nucleotides agree with TRBD2. The CDR3 extends over 16 amino acids. Germline values: CDR1 SGHDN, CDR2 FVKESK. The V and J ends lost 2 bases and 5 bases, in that order; junction bases with no gene match: 10. The CDR3 region is CASSQWGAGVGETQYF. Written as DNA, the CDR3 is TGTGCCAGCAGCCAATGGGGAGCGGGAGTGGGCGAGACCCAGTACTTC.

The chain is built from TRBV3-1 and TRBJ2-3; 9 bases line up with TRBD2. CDR1 is LGHDT and CDR2 is YNNKEL in the germline V gene (reference sequence). This CDR3 region has 16 residues. V lost 5 bases, J lost 2 bases, and 8 bases stayed unmatched. The CDR3 loop reads CASSSTLAGDTDTQYF. Here the CDR3 DNA reads TGTGCCAGCAGCTCGACGTTAGCGGGAGACACAGATACGCAGTATTTT.

This chain connects TRBV15 to TRBJ2-2; 8 bases agree with TRBD1. Germline V lookup: CDR1 LNHNV, CDR2 YYDKDF (reference sequence). The CDR3 is 16 amino acids. J was trimmed by 5 bases and V by 3 bases; bases with no gene match: 8. CDR3 sequence (DNA): TGTGCCACCAGCAGCGGGGCAGGGGGCAGTACCGGGGAGCTGTTTTTT. This gives the protein CATSSGAGGSTGELFF. The complete variable domain, with remaining parts taken from reference TRBV15 and TRBJ2-2, reads DAMVIQNPRYQVTQFGKPVTLSCSQTLNHNVMYWYQQKSSQAPKLLFHYYDKDFNNEADTPDNFQSRRPNTSFCFLDIRSPGLGDTAMYLCATSSGAGGSTGELFFGEGSRLTVL.

The table lists this clonotype with many counts. V gene TRBV9 combines with J gene TRBJ1-5; D is unresolved. In germline, CDR1 is SGDLS, CDR2 YYNGEE. Deletions cut 4 bases from V and 0 bases from J, with 11 bases between. This CDR3 is built from 15 residues. In DNA, the CDR3 is TGTGCCAGCAGCTCCGGACCCGATAGCAATCAGCCCCAGCATTTT. Amino acid sequence: CASSSGPDSNQPQHF.

Ten or more counts support this clonotype. V is TRBV20-1 and J is TRBJ1-5; D is possibly TRBD1 (5 bases). Germline CDR1 reads DFQATT; CDR2 reads SNEGSKA (reference sequence). With 2 bases removed from V and 7 bases from J, the gap between germline ends came to 12 bases. The CDR3 is 13 residues long. CDR3 bases: TGCAGTGCTAGACAGGGAGTGCAACAGCCCCAGCATTTT. It yields the protein CSARQGVQQPQHF.

As for this clonotype: Being one base from a much bigger clone, this may be a read error. The J gene is TRBJ2-5, the V gene TRBV4-1; no firm D call. The length of the CDR3 is 14 residues. Germline CDR1 and CDR2: MGHRA and YSYEKL. CDR3 in DNA: TGCGTCAGCAGCTTCCACGGCGACCGGGAGACCCAGTACTTC. It is translated as CVSSFHGDRETQYF.

This clonotype has just a few counts. V is TRBV2 and J is TRBJ2-6; weak D call: TRBD1 (6 bases). This CDR3 contains 15 residues. Deletions cut 4 bases from V and 4 bases from J, with 11 bases between. CDR1 is SNHLY, CDR2 FYNNEI, per germline. The CDR3 is CASSGQGPGANVLTF. Here the CDR3 DNA reads TGTGCCAGCAGTGGCCAGGGGCCCGGGGCCAACGTCCTGACTTTC.

As regards this clonotype: Given a much more abundant clone one base away, this may be a read error. CDR3 bases: TGTGCCAGCAGCTTAGATTCAATAGCAGGGGGCTTCAACAATGAGCAGTACTTC. Its translation: CASSLDSIAGGFNNEQYF. The chain joins TRBV7-8 to TRBJ2-1, with 8 nucleotides matching TRBD1. The J call may be wrong; the DNA end is better matched by TRBJ2-7. This CDR3 comprises 18 residues. The germline V gene encodes CDR1 SGHVS and CDR2 FQNEAQ.

At least ten counts were recorded for this clonotype. The chain joins TRBV7-2 to TRBJ1-2, with 7 bases lining up with TRBD1. The CDR3 has 13 residues. Germline CDR1 is SGHTA and CDR2 is FQGNSA. With V trimmed by 5 bases and J by 7 bases, 7 bases remained unmatched. The CDR3 sequence: CASSTNRDSGYTF. The CDR3 bases are TGTGCCAGCAGCACAAACCGGGACAGTGGCTACACCTTC.

The V call is TRBV12-5, the J call TRBJ1-2, with D perhaps TRBD1 (6 bases). The CDR3 length is 14 residues. Deletions cut 4 bases from V and 2 bases from J, with 11 bases between. Germline CDR1 LGHNT, CDR2 FRNRAP. This CDR3 reads CASGSLTGNYGYTF. The DNA of the CDR3 is TGTGCTAGTGGTTCACTCACAGGGAACTATGGCTACACCTTC. The whole variable domain, filled in from reference TRBV12-5 and TRBJ1-2, reads DARVTQTPRHKVTEMGQEVTMRCQPILGHNTVFWYRQTMMQGLELLAYFRNRAPLDDSGMPKDRFSAEMPDATLATLKIQPSEPRDSAVYFCASGSLTGNYGYTFGSGTRLTVV.

The V and J genes are TRBV6-2 or TRBV6-3 and TRBJ2-7; D perhaps matches TRBD1 (6 bases). This CDR3 comprises 13 residues. Germline loops: CDR1 MNHEY, CDR2 SVGEGT. The V gene lost 10 bases and the J gene lost 2 bases, with 15 bases spanning the gap. CDR3 region: CATGTFEPYEQYF. The CDR3 DNA follows: TGTGCCACCGGGACATTCGAGCCCTACGAGCAGTACTTC.

Comments on this clonotype: A much larger clone is a single base away; this may be a read error. This rearrangement joins TRBV3-1 to TRBJ2-5; 10 bases line up with TRBD2. The J call may be incorrect, as the DNA end agrees better with TRBJ2-7. CDR1 LGHDT and CDR2 YNNKEL come from the germline V gene (reference sequence). The CDR3 extends over 13 amino acids. This CDR3 reads CASSQLAGDEQYF. The CDR3 coding sequence is TGTGCCAGCAGCCAACTAGCGGGGGACGAGCAGTACTTC.

At least ten counts were recorded for this clonotype. CDR3: CASSFRGPEEKLFF. The CDR3 DNA follows: TGCGCCAGCAGCTTCAGGGGGCCGGAAGAAAAACTGTTTTTT. The chain recombines TRBV5-1 with TRBJ1-4; 8 nucleotides agree with TRBD1. The CDR3 totals 14 residues. V lost 2 bases, J lost 8 bases, and 5 bases stayed unmatched. Germline assignment: CDR1 SGHRS and CDR2 YFSETQ.

This clonotype has at least ten counts. CDR3 coding DNA: TGTGCCAGCAGTTTAAGAACCGGGACAGCGGTTACCCACTACGAGCAGTACTTC. Protein: CASSLRTGTAVTHYEQYF. The V call is TRBV12-3 or TRBV12-4, the J call TRBJ2-7; 7 nucleotides match TRBD1. The trim removed 2 bases at V and 3 bases at J, leaving 16 bases unmatched. The CDR3 totals 18 residues.

This clonotype was counted many times. The chain couples TRBV6-2 or TRBV6-3 to TRBJ2-5; unclear D gene. Trimming left V 6 bases short and J 6 bases short, with 11 bases between. From germline, CDR1 is MNHEY and CDR2 SVGEGT. CDR3 size: 12 residues. CDR3 in DNA: TGTGCCAGCAGCCCCTCGTCGAAGACCCAGTACTTC. It encodes CASSPSSKTQYF.

The chain carries TRBV20-1 and TRBJ2-3; possible D gene TRBD1, 5 bases. Germline V CDR1 and CDR2: DFQATT, SNEGSKA (reference sequence). The CDR3 extends over 12 amino acids. Trimming removed 3 bases at V and 5 bases at J, with 9 bases between. DNA of the CDR3: TGCAGTGCTAGGTGGGGCGGAGATACGCAGTATTTT. Translating gives CSARWGGDTQYF.

Ten or more counts support this clonotype. The chain couples TRBV20-1 to TRBJ2-3; D is possibly TRBD1 or TRBD2 (6 bases each). Germline CDR1 is DFQATT and CDR2 is SNEGSKA (reference sequence). This CDR3 comprises 15 residues. V shed 4 bases and J shed 0 bases, with 14 bases lying between them. CDR3: CSANFLGGSTDTQYF. The CDR3 bases are TGCAGTGCTAACTTCCTAGGGGGGAGCACAGATACGCAGTATTTT.

There are a few counts of this clonotype. J is TRBJ2-7 and V is TRBV5-1, with 11 bases lining up with TRBD2. Germline V gene sequence: CDR1 SGHRS, CDR2 YFSETQ. The V and J ends lost 0 bases and 7 bases, in that order; junction bases with no gene match: 21. The CDR3 extends over 20 amino acids. The CDR3 region has the DNA TGCGCCAGCAGCTTGGCCGTTAGACTAGCGGGACCACTTTACGGTAAGGAGCAGTACTTC. Protein: CASSLAVRLAGPLYGKEQYF.

The sample holds many counts of this clonotype. The chain is built from TRBV10-2 and TRBJ2-6; possible D gene TRBD2, 7 bases. Trimming removed 4 bases from V and 0 bases from J, with 16 bases in between. This CDR3 contains 18 residues. Germline CDR1 and CDR2: WSHSY and SAAADI. The CDR3 is CASSGFAGALSGANVLTF. CDR3 nucleotides: TGCGCCAGCAGTGGGTTCGCGGGGGCCCTCTCTGGGGCCAACGTCCTGACTTTC.

Points on this clonotype: The junction departs from the called germline gene at one end, perhaps through a read error. The chain is built from TRBV3-1 and TRBJ2-4; 10 positions match TRBD2. Germline V gives CDR1 LGHDT, CDR2 YNNKEL (reference sequence). CDR3 length: 18 amino acids. The DNA of the CDR3 is TGTGCCAGCAGCATTGGATTAGCGGGGGGATTAGCCAAAAGCATTCAGTACTTC. Its protein is CASSIGLAGGLAKSIQYF.

This clonotype was seen ten or more times. The chain carries TRBV2 and TRBJ2-1; tentatively, D is TRBD2 (5 bases). The V and J ends lost 5 bases and 9 bases respectively, with 20 bases between them. The germline V gene encodes CDR1 SNHLY and CDR2 FYNNEI. This CDR3 is 15 amino acids long. CDR3 DNA: TGTGCCAGCAGTCCCGAGGGCCCACAAGTAGCTGAGCAGTTCTTC. It is translated as CASSPEGPQVAEQFF.